The 5 T cell receptor beta chains below come from one sample, sequenced in a study of shared clonotypes between healthy human individuals. Sequencing used immunoSEQ multiplex PCR; TCRdb keeps in-frame clones, though not all of them. The sample has under 1,100,000 clones; around 75% are singletons. The source material was memory CD4+ T cells sorted from blood. This sample's subset: CD45RA-negative fraction. These receptors were collected from a young man in good health.

The chain couples TRBV2 to TRBJ2-7, with D perhaps matching TRBD1 (5 bases). CDR3 length equals 14 residues. Per germline, CDR1 SNHLY and CDR2 FYNNEI. Trimming took off 4 bases at V and 7 bases at J, with 17 bases between the two ends. The chain's CDR3 is CASSAAGGAVEQYF. CDR3 DNA sequence: TGTGCCAGCAGTGCTGCTGGTGGGGCCGTTGAGCAGTACTTC. Drawing the rest from reference TRBV2 and TRBJ2-7, the complete variable domain is EPEVTQTPSHQVTQMGQEVILRCVPISNHLYFYWYRQILGQKVEFLVSFYNNEISEKSEIFDDQFSVERPDGSNFTLKIRSTKLEDSAMYFCASSAAGGAVEQYFGPGTRLTVT.

The J gene is TRBJ2-7, the V gene TRBV7-9, with 10 bases lining up with TRBD1. The ends lost 1 base at V and 4 bases at J; junction bases unmatched: 4. Germline V gives CDR1 SEHNR, CDR2 FQNEAQ (reference sequence). This CDR3 comprises 15 residues. CDR3 bases: TGTGCCAGCAGCTTAGTATGGGACAGGGGATACGAGCAGTACTTC. Residues: CASSLVWDRGYEQYF.

This chain joins TRBV14 and TRBJ1-1; perhaps TRBD1 as D (6 bases). The V gene lost 4 bases and the J gene lost 3 bases, with 15 bases spanning the gap. The CDR3 extends over 15 amino acids. The germline gives CDR1 SGHDN, CDR2 FVKESK. CDR3: CASSRNRVEDTEAFF. As DNA, the CDR3 is TGTGCCAGCAGCCGAAACAGGGTGGAGGACACTGAAGCTTTCTTT.

CDR3 amino acids: CASSPPTQGGTEAFF. As DNA, the CDR3 is TGTGCCAGCTCACCACCGACACAGGGCGGCACTGAAGCTTTCTTT. The gene calls are TRBV18 and TRBJ1-1; D perhaps matches TRBD1 (6 bases). The V and J ends lost 0 bases and 4 bases respectively, with 12 bases between them. Germline assignment: CDR1 KGHSH and CDR2 LQKENI. The CDR3 consists of 15 residues. Based on the CDR3 plus reference TRBV18 and TRBJ1-1, the full variable domain is NAGVMQNPRHLVRRRGQEARLRCSPMKGHSHVYWYRQLPEEGLKFMVYLQKENIIDESGMPKERFSAEFPKEGPSILRIQQVVRGDSAAYFCASSPPTQGGTEAFFGQGTRLTVV.

J is TRBJ2-4 and V is TRBV11-2, with D tentatively TRBD2 (5 bases). The germline CDR1 and CDR2 sequences are SGHAT and FQNNGV. The CDR3 loop spans 11 amino acids. Trimming removed 0 bases from V and 12 bases from J, with 6 bases in between. The CDR3 loop reads CASSLDRDQYF. CDR3 bases: TGTGCCAGCAGCTTAGATCGGGATCAGTACTTC.